The sequence of this TCR beta chain was determined in a study of blood T cells in healthy people across ages. CDR1 is SGHTA, CDR2 FQGNSA, per germline. The CDR3 length is 14 residues. As concerns this clonotype: This may be a read error, as it is one base from a much larger clone.

The second PCR ran about 6 to 12 cycles with a sample-barcoded 5' primer and J-beta primers. One entry per CDR3 protein results from TCRdb running MiXCR on the 5' RACE reads. This sample yields around 1,500,000 distinct CDR3 sequences, of which over 25% are seen a single time; 7.7% belongs to the top ten. The receptor was isolated from a woman in her twenties or thirties in good health. The sequencing sample was made of blood. This chain joins TRBV7-2 and TRBJ1-5; D not resolved. CDR3: CAGSLDNSNQPQHF. Written as DNA, the CDR3 is TGTGCCGGCAGCTTAGACAACAGCAATCAGCCCCAGCATTTT. The whole variable domain, filled in from reference TRBV7-2 and TRBJ1-5, reads GAGVSQSPSNKVTEKGKDVELRCDPISGHTALYWYRQSLGQGLEFLIYFQGNSAPDKSGLPSDRFSAERTGGSVSTLTIQRTQQEDSAVYLCAGSLDNSNQPQHFGDGTRLSIL.